This T cell receptor (beta chain) appears in the sequencing data of a study of T cell responses to AZD1222 COVID-19 vaccine. CDR3 length: 15 amino acids. The V gene lost 0 bases and the J gene lost 0 bases, with 7 bases spanning the gap. From germline, CDR1 is SGHDT and CDR2 YYEEEE. This clone occurred once. Clones were sequenced by immunoSEQ multiplex PCR, and TCRdb holds only the in-frame ones, with some missing. The sample consists of approximately 150,000 clones, roughly 90% of them appearing once. The chain links TRBV5-6 to TRBJ1-3, with D uncertain. The receptor was isolated from an adult who received the AZD1222 COVID-19 vaccine. The material sequenced was peripheral blood, taken 28 days after the second AZD1222 dose. The CDR3 sequence is CASSLGQYSGNTIYF. The CDR3 DNA reads TGTGCCAGCAGCTTGGGCCAGTACTCTGGAAACACCATATATTTT. Full variable domain (remainder filled in from reference TRBV5-6 and TRBJ1-3): DAGVTQSPTHLIKTRGQQVTLRCSPKSGHDTVSWYQQALGQGPQFIFQYYEEEERQRGNFPDRFSGHQFPNYSSELNVNALLLGDSALYLCASSLGQYSGNTIYFGEGSWLTVV.